This TCR beta chain was obtained from a study of tumor and adjacent non-tumor tissue in lung cancer. Findings and caveats of the study: Top 100 clones took a larger repertoire share in normal lung.

RNA was extracted from bulk tissue without any cell sorting. The library came from three nested PCR rounds adapted from ARM-PCR protocols. Each CDR3 protein gets one entry after TCRdb re-called the multiplex PCR reads with MiXCR. The sample lists tens of thousands of distinct CDR3 sequences, around 77% occurring once. A note on this clonotype: What it recognizes is unknown.

The sequenced sample consisted of lung tumor tissue. The TCR comes from a woman aged 45-65 years with non-small cell lung cancer.

CDR3 bases: TGTGTCGGCAGCCAATATAAGGGACTCCGGGACACTGAAGCTTTCTTT. As protein: CVGSQYKGLRDTEAFF. The rearrangement uses TRBV12-1 and TRBJ1-1. TRBV12-1 is designated a pseudogene. This CDR3 has 16 amino acids.